These 2 T cell receptor beta chains were sequenced from one sample in a study of Ad26.COV2.S vaccination and SARS-CoV-2 variants. Produced via immunoSEQ multiplex PCR; TCRdb's table is partial and in-frame only. Among about 400,000 clones listed, around 92% were seen once. Specified treatment: around 19 received Ad26.COV2.S at low or high dose, single or two shots; roughly 5 received placebo; per-sample allocation not given. The samples date from day 63 after the first vaccine or placebo injection. The specimen comprised peripheral blood, sampled in a trial of Ad26.COV2.S vaccine versus placebo. These receptors all come from a person aged 18-65 years who received the Ad26.COV2.S COVID-19 vaccine or a placebo.

The chain combines TRBV2 with TRBJ1-5; D remains unclear. Between the trimmed V and J ends, which lost 4 bases and 0 bases, there was a span of 10 bases. The CDR3 covers 15 residues. CDR1 is SNHLY and CDR2 is FYNNEI in the germline V gene. CDR3 residues: CASSGAGDSNQPQHF. The CDR3 nucleotides are TGTGCCAGCAGTGGGGCCGGCGATAGCAATCAGCCCCAGCATTTT.

The rearrangement joins TRBV11-2 to TRBJ1-1; no definite D call. V lost 5 bases and J lost 1, with 14 bases in between. The CDR3 is 15 residues long. In germline, CDR1 is SGHAT, CDR2 FQNNGV. This CDR3 reads CASSPPRGWNTEAFF. CDR3 sequence (DNA): TGTGCCAGCAGCCCCCCTCGGGGATGGAACACTGAAGCTTTCTTT. Complete variable domain (other parts from reference TRBV11-2 and TRBJ1-1): EAGVAQSPRYKIIEKRQSVAFWCNPISGHATLYWYQQILGQGPKLLIQFQNNGVVDDSQLPKDRFSAERLKGVDSTLKIQPAKLEDSAVYLCASSPPRGWNTEAFFGQGTRLTVV.